This TCR beta chain was sequenced in a study of T cells in Graves' hyperthyroidism and ophthalmopathy. For the diagnoses, clinical symptoms, serum thyroxine and TRAb, thyroid ultrasound and orbital computed tomography were used. V dropped 0 bases and J dropped 5 bases, with 16 bases sitting between them. The CDR3 sequence is 16 residues long. The V gene's germline CDR1 is SGHRS and CDR2 YFSETQ. Amplification yielded TCR beta CDR3 regions, with RNA transcripts as the source. The TCR CDR3 first-round RT-PCR relied on the HTBI primer set. Via MiXCR, TCRdb re-called the multiplex PCR reads, giving one row per CDR3 protein. The sample includes roughly 380,000 distinct CDR3 sequences, approximately 14% of them seen just once.

This rearrangement joins TRBV5-1 to TRBJ2-3; perhaps D is TRBD1 or TRBD2 (6 bases each). The sequence came from an older woman with Graves' hyperthyroidism. Sequencing input: blood. The CDR3: CASSLDGRRDKDTQYF. The CDR3 nucleotides are TGCGCCAGCAGCTTGGATGGCAGGCGGGACAAAGATACGCAGTATTTT.